These 26 T cell receptor beta chains were sequenced from one sample in a study of blood T cell repertoires in COVID-19. The data were produced by immunoSEQ multiplex PCR, yet TCRdb's version contains in-frame clones alone and is incomplete. Among approximately 92,000 clones listed, 84% were seen once. Sequencing input: peripheral blood. These receptor sequences come from a man in his 70s with active or convalescent COVID-19.

The count of this clone is one. This rearrangement joins TRBV5-1 to TRBJ1-1, with D unresolved. Trimming took off 4 bases at V and 1 base at J, with 8 bases between the two ends. Looked up from germline, CDR1 is SGHRS and CDR2 is YFSETQ. This CDR3 is 13 amino acids long. DNA for the CDR3: TGCGCCAGCAGCCCTCAGGCGAACACTGAAGCTTTCTTT. Translation gives CASSPQANTEAFF.

The rearrangement links TRBV30 to TRBJ2-1; tentatively, D is TRBD2 (5 bases). Germline CDR1 is GTSNPN and CDR2 is SVGIG (reference sequence). With 5 bases removed from V and 7 bases from J, the gap between germline ends came to 18 bases. The CDR3 totals 14 residues. This chain's CDR3 is CAWAPGSPGNEQFF. CDR3 bases: TGTGCCTGGGCGCCGGGATCCCCAGGTAATGAGCAGTTCTTC.

The J gene is TRBJ1-2, the V gene TRBV7-2; 8 positions match TRBD1. CDR1 and CDR2 (germline): SGHTA, FQGNSA. V lost 5 bases to trimming and J lost 8 bases; unmatched junction nucleotides: 7. CDR3 length: 13 residues. DNA of the CDR3: TGTGCCAGCAGCCCACAGGGGGTTGGAGGCTACACCTTC. This gives the protein CASSPQGVGGYTF.

This clone has a single count. J is TRBJ1-1 and V is TRBV12-3 or TRBV12-4; D ambiguous. This CDR3 spans 13 amino acids. V was shortened by 7 bases and J by 6 bases, with 15 bases between the two germline ends. The DNA of the CDR3 is TGTGCCAGCACCCCGACTTTGGTGTCTGAAGCTTTCTTT. Its protein is CASTPTLVSEAFF.

This clone was seen only a few times. CDR3 protein: CASSYSAGGIQPQHF. As DNA, the CDR3 is TGTGCCAGCAGTTACTCGGCAGGGGGCATTCAGCCCCAGCATTTT. The chain joins TRBV6-5 to TRBJ1-5; 8 bases fit TRBD1. The junction had 4 bases not matched to a gene; V was cut back by 0 bases and J by 6 bases. Germline values: CDR1 MNHEY, CDR2 SVGAGI. The CDR3 length is 15 residues.

This clone was detected only a few times. This chain joins TRBV6-5 and TRBJ1-5, with 9 bases aligning to TRBD1. The CDR3 totals 14 residues. The ends lost 6 bases at V and 7 bases at J; junction bases unmatched: 7. Looked up from germline, CDR1 is MNHEY and CDR2 is SVGAGI. The CDR3 DNA is TGTGCCAGCAGCTCCGGGACAGGGACCCAGCCCCAGCATTTT. Protein: CASSSGTGTQPQHF.

The count of this clone is one. This rearrangement joins TRBV28 to TRBJ1-2; 7 bases agree with TRBD1. The CDR3 spans 14 residues. The germline gives CDR1 MDHEN, CDR2 SYDVKM. The V segment lost 5 bases and the J segment 6 bases; nucleotides outside the gene matches: 9. This CDR3 is CASSGRTGLDGYTF. DNA of the CDR3: TGTGCCAGCAGTGGGAGGACAGGACTCGATGGCTACACCTTC.

The chain uses TRBV15 and TRBJ1-4; the D gene is possibly TRBD1 (6 bases). V was shortened by 4 bases and J by 0 bases, with 12 bases between the two germline ends. The CDR3 has 16 amino acids. Germline lookup yields CDR1 LNHNV and CDR2 YYDKDF (reference sequence). DNA for the CDR3: TGTGCCACCAGCAAGCCGGACAGTGCAACTAATGAAAAACTGTTTTTT. This encodes CATSKPDSATNEKLFF.

V and J are TRBV28 and TRBJ2-7; D is unresolved. Germline V gene data show CDR1 as MDHEN and CDR2 as SYDVKM. Between the trimmed V and J ends, which lost 5 bases and 2 bases, there was a span of 7 bases. The CDR3 contains 12 residues. CDR3 DNA: TGTGCCAGCAGTCCTACCACCTACGAGCAGTACTTC. Its protein product is CASSPTTYEQYF.

There are a few counts of this clone. The rearrangement links TRBV2 to TRBJ1-2, with TRBD1 matching over 7 bases. J was trimmed by 4 bases and V by 3 bases; bases with no gene match: 5. CDR1 SNHLY and CDR2 FYNNEI come from the germline V gene. The CDR3 length is 14 residues. In DNA, the CDR3 is TGTGCCAGCAGTGACAACAGGGGAAGCTATGGCTACACCTTC. Translating gives CASSDNRGSYGYTF.

This clone was detected only once. J is TRBJ2-3 and V is TRBV4-2, with TRBD2 as a possible D gene (6 bases). Germline V gives CDR1 LGHNA, CDR2 YNFKEQ. The germline V and J ends were trimmed by 0 bases and 2 bases, with 12 bases remaining between them. CDR3 length: 16 residues. The CDR3 protein is CASSQDGGVTTDTQYF. CDR3 DNA: TGTGCCAGCAGCCAAGATGGAGGGGTCACCACAGATACGCAGTATTTT.

The chain links TRBV5-1 to TRBJ2-7; 10 bases map to TRBD2. The junction had 6 bases not matched to a gene; V was cut back by 4 bases and J by 5 bases. This CDR3 is built from 14 residues. The germline gives CDR1 SGHRS, CDR2 YFSETQ. The CDR3 region has the DNA TGCGCCAGCAGCGTTAGCGGGGGGTCCCACGAGCAGTACTTC. Its translation is CASSVSGGSHEQYF.

The V and J genes are TRBV7-3 and TRBJ2-3; D gene ambiguous. The ends were cut back, 3 bases at V and 0 bases at J, with 10 bases in the middle. Germline values: CDR1 SGHTA, CDR2 FQGTGA. This CDR3 spans 15 amino acids. CDR3 nucleotide sequence: TGTGCCAGCAGCTTTATGGCTTCTAGCACAGATACGCAGTATTTT. As protein: CASSFMASSTDTQYF.

The chain carries TRBV28 and TRBJ2-7; D perhaps matches TRBD1 (6 bases). The CDR3 sequence is 15 residues long. Trimming took off 5 bases at V and 0 bases at J, with 14 bases between the two ends. In germline, CDR1 is MDHEN, CDR2 SYDVKM. Here the CDR3 DNA reads TGTGCCAGCAGTCCCCAGGGGCAGAGCTCCTACGAGCAGTACTTC. This translates into CASSPQGQSSYEQYF.

This clone was seen more than once but under ten times. The V call is TRBV9, the J call TRBJ1-3; D is perhaps TRBD1 (5 bases). The CDR3 loop spans 16 amino acids. Germline V lookup: CDR1 SGDLS, CDR2 YYNGEE. Trimming shortened V by 4 bases and J by 2 bases, and 16 bases separated the two germline ends. The CDR3 nucleotides are TGTGCCAGCAGCCCATTATCGGGGGGTCCTGGAAACACCATATATTTT. Translated, it gives CASSPLSGGPGNTIYF. Filled out from reference TRBV9 and TRBJ1-3, the complete variable domain reads DSGVTQTPKHLITATGQRVTLRCSPRSGDLSVYWYQQSLDQGLQFLIQYYNGEERAKGNILERFSAQQFPDLHSELNLSSLELGDSALYFCASSPLSGGPGNTIYFGEGSWLTVV.

The chain couples TRBV21-1 to TRBJ2-1; the D call TRBD2 from the table was never checked on the DNA. TRBV21-1 is a documented pseudogene. The CDR3 runs to 17 residues. CDR3 amino acids: CASSNTERKRDSNEQFF. CDR3 bases: TGTGCCAGCAGCAACACCGAAAGAAAGCGGGATTCCAATGAGCAGTTCTTC.

The chain joins TRBV7-8 to TRBJ2-1; D gene ambiguous. Germline V gives CDR1 SGHVS, CDR2 FQNEAQ. This CDR3 comprises 18 residues. Trimming pared 0 bases from V and 4 bases from J, leaving 19 bases between. The CDR3 sequence: CASSLASRPNVLYNEQFF. The CDR3 DNA follows: TGTGCCAGCAGCTTAGCCTCGAGGCCAAACGTCCTATACAATGAGCAGTTCTTC.

In this sample, this clone turned up a few times. The gene calls are TRBV5-4 and TRBJ2-3, with no clear D. V was trimmed by 4 bases and J by 4 bases, leaving 7 bases between them. Germline V gene sequence: CDR1 SGHNT, CDR2 YYREEE (reference sequence). The CDR3 spans 12 residues. The CDR3 region is CASSIDSDTQYF. The CDR3 nucleotides are TGTGCCAGCAGCATCGACTCAGATACGCAGTATTTT. Supplemented by reference TRBV5-4 and TRBJ2-3, the full variable domain reads ETGVTQSPTHLIKTRGQQVTLRCSSQSGHNTVSWYQQALGQGPQFIFQYYREEENGRGNFPPRFSGLQFPNYSSELNVNALELDDSALYLCASSIDSDTQYFGPGTRLTVL.

This chain uses TRBV6-6 with TRBJ2-3; 12 bases agree with TRBD2. The CDR3 runs 15 residues. The germline CDR1 and CDR2 sequences are MNHNY and SVGAGI (reference sequence). Losses at the gene ends were 1 base for V and 5 bases for J; bases not matched to a gene: 1. The CDR3 is CASSYWTSGVDTQYF. CDR3 nucleotides: TGTGCCAGCAGTTACTGGACTAGCGGGGTAGATACGCAGTATTTT.

The rearrangement joins TRBV3-1 (or the pseudogene TRBV3-2) to TRBJ2-5; D possibly corresponds to TRBD1 (6 bases). This CDR3 spans 15 amino acids. The V and J ends lost 2 bases and 5 bases respectively, with 15 bases between them. The germline CDR1 and CDR2 sequences are LGHDT and YNNKEL (reference sequence). The CDR3 loop reads CASSQKKPGVETQYF. DNA for the CDR3: TGTGCCAGCAGCCAAAAAAAGCCAGGGGTGGAGACCCAGTACTTC.

V gene TRBV13 combines with J gene TRBJ1-2, with unresolved D. This CDR3 spans 15 amino acids. Germline CDR1 is PRHDT and CDR2 is FYEKMQ (reference sequence). Trimming left V 0 bases short and J 6 bases short, with 14 bases between. CDR3 protein: CASSLGRVNGDGYTF. CDR3 DNA: TGTGCCAGCAGCTTAGGTCGGGTGAACGGCGATGGCTACACCTTC.

The CDR3 nucleotides are TGTGCCACCAGCAGAGCGAGGGACAGCCTTCAAGAGACCCAGTACTTC. Protein: CATSRARDSLQETQYF. J is TRBJ2-5 and V is TRBV15; TRBD1 matches at 7 bases. Germline-derived CDR1 and CDR2 are LNHNV and YYDKDF (reference sequence). CDR3 length equals 16 residues. The J segment lost 2 bases and the V segment lost 1 base, leaving 7 bases of the junction unmatched.

This chain uses TRBV28 with TRBJ1-2; D gene unclear. Per germline, CDR1 MDHEN and CDR2 SYDVKM. Trimming removed 3 bases at V and 3 bases at J, with 8 bases between. This CDR3 spans 13 amino acids. The CDR3 DNA sequence: TGTGCCAGCAGTTTGGGAGGGTACTATGGCTACACCTTC. Translating it yields CASSLGGYYGYTF.

The rearrangement links TRBV2 to TRBJ2-5, with D maybe TRBD2 (6 bases). The CDR3 loop spans 12 amino acids. The germline V gene encodes CDR1 SNHLY and CDR2 FYNNEI. The ends were cut back, 6 bases at V and 7 bases at J, with 12 bases in the middle. CDR3 sequence (DNA): TGTGCCAGCAGGGGAGGCGGTGGGACCCAGTACTTC. The encoded protein is CASRGGGGTQYF.

This chain connects TRBV9 to TRBJ2-3, with D possibly matching TRBD2 (7 bases). From germline, CDR1 is SGDLS and CDR2 YYNGEE. The CDR3 has 16 residues. Trimming shortened V by 1 base and J by 2 bases, and 14 bases separated the two germline ends. As DNA, the CDR3 is TGTGCCAGCAGCGTATTGGGGGGGCCGACCACAGATACGCAGTATTTT. This sequence encodes CASSVLGGPTTDTQYF.

This clone appeared once. The J gene is TRBJ2-6, the V gene TRBV28, with a possible D match to TRBD2 (6 bases). The CDR3 is 18 residues long. V was pared by 4 bases and J by 4 bases, with 20 bases between. Germline loops: CDR1 MDHEN, CDR2 SYDVKM. The CDR3 DNA is TGTGCCAGCAGTTATGCGGGGCAGGGTAGGGCAGGGGCCAACGTCCTGACTTTC. Amino acids: CASSYAGQGRAGANVLTF. Full variable domain (missing parts from reference TRBV28 and TRBJ2-6): DVKVTQSSRYLVKRTGEKVFLECVQDMDHENMFWYRQDPGLGLRLIYFSYDVKMKEKGDIPEGYSVSREKKERFSLILESASTNQTSMYLCASSYAGQGRAGANVLTFGAGSRLTVL.